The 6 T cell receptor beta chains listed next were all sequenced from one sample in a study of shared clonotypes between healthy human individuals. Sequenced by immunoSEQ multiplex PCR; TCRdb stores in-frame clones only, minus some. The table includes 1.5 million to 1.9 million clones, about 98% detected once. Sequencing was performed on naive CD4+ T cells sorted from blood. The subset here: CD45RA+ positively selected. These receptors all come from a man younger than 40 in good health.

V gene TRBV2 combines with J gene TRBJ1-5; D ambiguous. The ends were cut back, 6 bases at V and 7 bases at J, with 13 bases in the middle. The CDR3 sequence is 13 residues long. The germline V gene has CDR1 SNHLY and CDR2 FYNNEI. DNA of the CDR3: TGTGCCAGCAGAGCTGCTTGGGCCCAGCCCCAGCATTTT. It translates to CASRAAWAQPQHF.

CDR3 in DNA: TGCGCCAGCAGCCAAGGCCTCAGGGGGAGCTCCTACGAGCAGTACTTC. It codes for CASSQGLRGSSYEQYF. The chain is built from TRBV4-3 and TRBJ2-7, with 7 nucleotides matching TRBD1. Germline V lookup: CDR1 LGHNA, CDR2 YSLEER. V lost 1 base to trimming and J lost 0 bases; unmatched junction nucleotides: 6. This CDR3 comprises 16 residues.

CDR3 in amino acids: CSVDGRSRDEQFF. The CDR3 DNA is TGCAGCGTTGACGGCAGGTCCCGGGATGAGCAGTTCTTC. The chain couples TRBV29-1 to TRBJ2-1; no firm D call. Germline V gene data show CDR1 as SQVTM and CDR2 as ANQGSEA. V dropped 3 bases and J dropped 8 bases, with 14 bases sitting between them. This CDR3 contains 13 residues.

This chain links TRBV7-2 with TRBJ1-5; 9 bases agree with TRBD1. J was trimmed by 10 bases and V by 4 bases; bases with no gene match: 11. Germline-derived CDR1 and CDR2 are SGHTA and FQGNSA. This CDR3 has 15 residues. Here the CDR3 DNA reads TGTGCCAGCAGCTCACAGGGACAGGGATTTTATCCCCAGCATTTT. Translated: CASSSQGQGFYPQHF.

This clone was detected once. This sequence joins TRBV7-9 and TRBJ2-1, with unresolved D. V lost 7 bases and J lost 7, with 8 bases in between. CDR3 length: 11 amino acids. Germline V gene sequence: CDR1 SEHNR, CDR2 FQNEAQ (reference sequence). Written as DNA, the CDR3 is TGTGCCAGCACTCCCAAAAATGAGCAGTTCTTC. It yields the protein CASTPKNEQFF.

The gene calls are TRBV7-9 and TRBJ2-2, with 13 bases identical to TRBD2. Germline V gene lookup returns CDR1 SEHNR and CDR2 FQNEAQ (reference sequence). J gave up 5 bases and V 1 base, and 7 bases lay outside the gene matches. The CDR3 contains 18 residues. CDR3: CASSLGGLAGAGTGELFF. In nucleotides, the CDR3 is TGTGCCAGCAGCTTAGGTGGACTAGCGGGAGCAGGGACCGGGGAGCTGTTTTTT.